This record concerns one T cell receptor (beta chain) sequence. This record comes from a study of T cell changes during pregnancy in multiple sclerosis. Produced via immunoSEQ multiplex PCR; TCRdb's table is partial and in-frame only. The table records 50,000 to 75,000 clones, around 91% of them present only once. This TCR was sampled from a female donor in good health, enrolled as a control in a pregnancy study. The sequenced sample was peripheral blood, obtained in the third trimester of pregnancy.

CDR3 DNA sequence: TGTGCCAGCAGTGAAGCTGGATCGGCGGGAGGGAACATTCAGTACTTC. It codes for CASSEAGSAGGNIQYF. This sequence joins TRBV6-1 and TRBJ2-4, with 9 bases matching TRBD2. This CDR3 is 16 amino acids long. The V and J ends lost 0 bases and 7 bases, in that order; junction bases with no gene match: 7. Germline values: CDR1 MNHNS, CDR2 SASEGT.